This T cell receptor beta chain originates from a study of shared clonotypes between healthy human individuals. At the level of the study: Every donor yielded three CD4 naive, three CD4 memory, two CD8 naive and one CD8 memory plate. Study findings and constraints: Richness estimates generally favored naive over memory subsets. Between a few donors, naive CD4 clonotypes were shared at a level of about 5%.

Assay used: immunoSEQ multiplex PCR; TCRdb lists only in-frame clones, some missing. The table has over 95,000 clones, approximately 70% seen once. To note about this clone: What it recognizes is unknown.

The sample comprised memory CD8+ T cells sorted from blood. The sample's subset: CD45RO+ cells pooled with CCR7-negative TemRA cells. This TCR derives from a woman aged 30 to 39 in good health.

Here the CDR3 DNA reads TGTGCCAGCAGCATCAACAGACGGTACGGAGCTGAAAAACTGTTTTTT. Translating gives CASSINRRYGAEKLFF. This chain uses TRBV11-2 with TRBJ1-4, with D unresolved. V was pared by 5 bases and J by 7 bases, with 20 bases between. Germline assignment: CDR1 SGHAT and CDR2 FQNNGV. This CDR3 has 16 amino acids.